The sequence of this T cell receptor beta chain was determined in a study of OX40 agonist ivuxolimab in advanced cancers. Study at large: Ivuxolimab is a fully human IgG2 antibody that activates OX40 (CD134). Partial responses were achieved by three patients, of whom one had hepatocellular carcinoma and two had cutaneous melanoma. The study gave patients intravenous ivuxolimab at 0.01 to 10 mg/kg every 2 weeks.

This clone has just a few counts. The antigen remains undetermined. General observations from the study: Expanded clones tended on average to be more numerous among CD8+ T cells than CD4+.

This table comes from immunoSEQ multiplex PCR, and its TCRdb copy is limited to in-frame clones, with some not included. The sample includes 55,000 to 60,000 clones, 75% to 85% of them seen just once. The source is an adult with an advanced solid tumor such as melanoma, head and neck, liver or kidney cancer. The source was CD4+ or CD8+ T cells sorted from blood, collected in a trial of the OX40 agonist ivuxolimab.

CDR3 DNA sequence: TGTGCCAGCAGCGCTCGAAACCCCGGACAGGGTATCAGGTCGAACACCGGGGAGCTGTTTTTT. It specifies CASSARNPGQGIRSNTGELFF. The chain combines TRBV9 with TRBJ2-2; 8 positions agree with TRBD1. V gave up 3 bases and J gave up 0 bases; unmatched junction bases: 19. Germline V lookup: CDR1 SGDLS, CDR2 YYNGEE. CDR3 length: 21 amino acids.